This section outlines one T cell receptor beta chain sequence together with its context. Its antigen is unknown. The data were taken from a study of cytomegalovirus exposure and HLA in healthy donors. This CDR3 comprises 17 residues. The V end lost 0 bases, the J end lost 4 bases, and 17 bases lay between the germline ends. Germline CDR1 and CDR2: SGHDN and FVKESK. The study ran its PCR with 60 Vbeta and 13 Jbeta primers. The protocol was immunoSEQ multiplex PCR, while the TCRdb copy is restricted to in-frame clones and leaves out a portion. The sample holds about 130,000 clones. Study-wide findings and caveats: According to an earlier analysis, most TCR beta V segments yielded productive rearrangements about 90% or about 30% of the time.

The clonotype comes from a woman between 55 and 75 years old in good health and CMV-seronegative. The V gene is TRBV14, the J gene TRBJ2-3, with D unresolved. Sequencing was performed on PBMCs. The CDR3 DNA follows: TGTGCCAGCAGCCAAGATCGTTACAGTATAAGTCCAGATACGCAGTATTTT. Its protein product is CASSQDRYSISPDTQYF.